These 20 T cell receptor beta chains share one sample of origin, sequenced in a study of regulatory T cells in long-lasting Graves disease. Time point of the sample: newly diagnosed GD, antithyroid drugs for less than 3 months. Preparation of the TCR library used RNA extracted from PBMCs. Arm-PCR with iRepertoire HTBI primers amplified the CDR3 regions for these TCR beta libraries. Each CDR3 protein gets one entry after TCRdb re-called the multiplex PCR reads with MiXCR. The sample records 400,000 to 500,000 distinct CDR3 sequences, 14% being singletons. These data are also associated with another study on T cells in Graves' hyperthyroidism and ophthalmopathy.

Sequencing was performed on peripheral blood mononuclear cells (PBMCs), taken at new diagnosis, from a patient treated with antithyroid drugs. The source is a woman aged 45 to 65 with Graves disease.

This clonotype was seen many times. The J gene is TRBJ2-1, the V gene TRBV5-1, with D possibly being TRBD1 or TRBD2 (5 bases each). The CDR3 length is 12 residues. Trimming removed 4 bases from V and 10 bases from J, with 12 bases in between. CDR1 SGHRS and CDR2 YFSETQ come from the germline V gene. The CDR3 DNA is TGCGCCAGCAGCACAGGATCGGGGGAGCAGTTCTTC. Protein product: CASSTGSGEQFF. Complete variable domain (other parts from reference TRBV5-1 and TRBJ2-1): KAGVTQTPRYLIKTRGQQVTLSCSPISGHRSVSWYQQTPGQGLQFLFEYFSETQRNKGNFPGRFSGRQFSNSRSEMNVSTLELGDSALYLCASSTGSGEQFFGPGTRLTVL.

This clonotype was picked up a small number of times. The V and J genes are TRBV28 and TRBJ2-2; no definite D call. The V gene lost 6 bases and the J gene lost 0 bases, with 11 bases spanning the gap. Looked up from germline, CDR1 is MDHEN and CDR2 is SYDVKM. The CDR3 has 15 residues. This CDR3 is CASSPPAANTGELFF. The CDR3 DNA reads as TGTGCCAGCAGCCCCCCGGCGGCGAACACCGGGGAGCTGTTTTTT. Variable domain in full (rest from reference TRBV28 and TRBJ2-2): DVKVTQSSRYLVKRTGEKVFLECVQDMDHENMFWYRQDPGLGLRLIYFSYDVKMKEKGDIPEGYSVSREKKERFSLILESASTNQTSMYLCASSPPAANTGELFFGEGSRLTVL.

This clonotype has a count of ten or more. DNA for the CDR3: TGTGCCAGCAGAAGACTAGCGGGAGGGCCCTACGAGCAGTACTTC. Protein sequence: CASRRLAGGPYEQYF. The V and J genes are TRBV2 and TRBJ2-7, with 14 bases identical to TRBD2. V lost 6 bases, J lost 2 bases, and 3 bases stayed unmatched. This CDR3 is built from 15 residues. Germline V gene data show CDR1 as SNHLY and CDR2 as FYNNEI.

The genes are TRBV10-3 and TRBJ1-4; D is possibly TRBD1 (6 bases). CDR3 length: 13 amino acids. CDR1 ENHRY and CDR2 SYGVKD come from the germline V gene. Here the CDR3 DNA reads TGTACCACTACACAGGGAGGTAATGAAAAACTGTTTTTT. Its translation: CTTTQGGNEKLFF.

The V and J genes are TRBV20-1 and TRBJ2-7; weak D call: TRBD1 (5 bases). Germline V gene sequence: CDR1 DFQATT, CDR2 SNEGSKA (reference sequence). The CDR3 extends over 12 amino acids. V was pared by 5 bases and J by 3 bases, with 11 bases between. The CDR3 DNA reads TGCAGTGCTTCACAGGAATTCTACGAGCAGTACTTC. It is translated as CSASQEFYEQYF.

There are many counts of this clonotype. This chain joins TRBV5-1 and TRBJ1-1; tentative D call: TRBD1 (6 bases). Germline V gene sequence: CDR1 SGHRS, CDR2 YFSETQ. The CDR3 loop spans 15 amino acids. Trimming removed 0 bases from V and 4 bases from J, with 13 bases in between. For the CDR3, the DNA is TGCGCCAGCAGCTTGGAGGGGGGGTTTGGCACTGAAGCTTTCTTT. Translation: CASSLEGGFGTEAFF.

The sample holds a few counts of this clonotype. Here the CDR3 DNA reads TGTGCCAGCAGAGAAAACTACGAGCAGTACTTC. The encoded protein is CASRENYEQYF. The chain joins TRBV28 to TRBJ2-7; D gene ambiguous. Trimming shortened V by 6 bases and J by 3 bases, and 6 bases separated the two germline ends. Germline V gene sequence: CDR1 MDHEN, CDR2 SYDVKM. The CDR3 runs 11 residues.

The J gene is TRBJ2-2, the V gene TRBV6-1; D might be TRBD1 (6 bases). The CDR3 has 15 amino acids. Germline V CDR1 and CDR2: MNHNS, SASEGT. V was clipped by 8 bases and J by 6 bases, with 19 bases between them. CDR3 sequence (DNA): TGTGCCAGCGGACGCCAGGCAGGGGTCGCCGGGGAGCTGTTTTTT. It specifies CASGRQAGVAGELFF.

This clonotype was recorded at least ten times. The CDR3 loop is CASVTSGLNEQFF. The CDR3 DNA reads TGTGCCAGCGTTACTTCGGGGCTCAATGAGCAGTTCTTC. The chain combines TRBV13 with TRBJ2-1, with D perhaps TRBD1 or TRBD2 (5 bases each). Trimming removed 8 bases at V and 6 bases at J, with 14 bases between. The CDR3 runs 13 residues. CDR1 is PRHDT, CDR2 FYEKMQ, per germline (reference sequence). Complete variable domain (other parts from reference TRBV13 and TRBJ2-1): AAGVIQSPRHLIKEKRETATLKCYPIPRHDTVYWYQQGPGQDPQFLISFYEKMQSDKGSIPDRFSAQQFSDYHSELNMSSLELGDSALYFCASVTSGLNEQFFGPGTRLTVL.

This clonotype was picked up a small number of times. V gene TRBV6-1 combines with J gene TRBJ1-2; D uncertain. The germline V and J ends were trimmed by 7 bases and 2 bases, with 5 bases remaining between them. The CDR3 is made up of 11 amino acids. Germline CDR1 reads MNHNS; CDR2 reads SASEGT. CDR3 nucleotide sequence: TGTGCCAGCAACCTAAACTATGGCTACACCTTC. It is translated as CASNLNYGYTF.

The V and J genes are TRBV7-3 and TRBJ2-1; 9 bases are a match to TRBD2. Trimming cost V 8 bases and J 1 base; bases outside gene matches: 6. The CDR3 sequence is 15 residues long. Per germline, CDR1 SGHTA and CDR2 FQGTGA. The CDR3 DNA sequence: TGTGCCAGCGGGTTAGCGGGAGTATCCTACAATGAGCAGTTCTTC. Amino acids: CASGLAGVSYNEQFF. The variable domain in full, completed from reference TRBV7-3 and TRBJ2-1, reads GAGVSQTPSNKVTEKGKYVELRCDPISGHTALYWYRQSLGQGPEFLIYFQGTGAADDSGLPNDRFFAVRPEGSVSTLKIQRTERGDSAVYLCASGLAGVSYNEQFFGPGTRLTVL.

This clonotype was detected many times. The chain combines TRBV28 with TRBJ2-7; 8 bases agree with TRBD1. CDR3 length: 15 amino acids. The germline V gene encodes CDR1 MDHEN and CDR2 SYDVKM. V lost 4 bases to trimming and J lost 4 bases; unmatched junction nucleotides: 9. This CDR3 reads CASSYGGTGIYEQYF. The DNA of the CDR3 is TGTGCCAGCAGTTATGGGGGGACAGGAATTTACGAGCAGTACTTC.

This clonotype appeared a few times. J is TRBJ2-3 and V is TRBV7-8, with 7 bases identical to TRBD2. The CDR3 totals 14 residues. The junction had 4 bases not matched to a gene; V was cut back by 4 bases and J by 3 bases. In germline, CDR1 is SGHVS, CDR2 FQNEAQ. The CDR3 spells CASSSRRETDTQYF. For the CDR3, the DNA is TGTGCCAGCAGCTCACGGCGGGAGACAGATACGCAGTATTTT. The complete variable domain, with remaining parts taken from reference TRBV7-8 and TRBJ2-3, reads GAGVSQSPRYKVAKRGQDVALRCDPISGHVSLFWYQQALGQGPEFLTYFQNEAQLDKSGLPSDRFFAERPEGSVSTLKIQRTQQEDSAVYLCASSSRRETDTQYFGPGTRLTVL.

The chain employs TRBV6-2 or TRBV6-3 and TRBJ1-5; a possible D gene is TRBD1 (6 bases). The length of the CDR3 is 17 residues. Trimming stripped 6 bases from V and 0 bases from J, with 18 bases between. Germline V lookup: CDR1 MNHEY, CDR2 SVGEGT. CDR3 residues: CASSKDPTGYSNQPQHF. CDR3 bases: TGTGCCAGCAGCAAAGATCCGACAGGTTATAGCAATCAGCCCCAGCATTTT.

This clonotype has at least ten counts. The gene calls are TRBV12-3 or TRBV12-4 and TRBJ2-1; 7 bases line up with TRBD2. Trimming at V came to 2 bases and at J to 7 bases, leaving 11 bases not matched to a gene. The CDR3 is made up of 16 amino acids. The CDR3 DNA follows: TGTGCCAGCAGTTTACTCGTTGGGAGGGCCGGGAATGAGCAGTTCTTC. It translates to CASSLLVGRAGNEQFF.

This clonotype was counted between two and nine times. CDR3 amino acids: CASSLEQGDYGYTF. The CDR3, as DNA: TGCGCCAGCAGCTTGGAGCAAGGGGACTATGGCTACACCTTC. The V and J genes are TRBV5-1 and TRBJ1-2; maybe TRBD1 (5 bases). Trimming stripped 0 bases from V and 3 bases from J, with 9 bases between. The CDR3 is 14 amino acids. Germline CDR1 SGHRS, CDR2 YFSETQ.

This clonotype was seen a few times. The chain carries TRBV5-1 and TRBJ2-7; the match to TRBD2 covers 7 bases. The CDR3 is made up of 14 amino acids. CDR1 is SGHRS, CDR2 YFSETQ, per germline. J was trimmed by 4 bases and V by 5 bases; bases with no gene match: 9. The CDR3 DNA reads as TGCGCCAGCAGTTCCGGGACTACCTTGTACGAGCAGTACTTC. Encoded protein: CASSSGTTLYEQYF.

This clonotype occurred a few times. The V and J genes are TRBV11-2 and TRBJ2-7; 9 bases match TRBD2. V was pared by 6 bases and J by 3 bases, with 9 bases of the junction left unmatched. The CDR3 runs 15 residues. Germline CDR1 SGHAT, CDR2 FQNNGV. The CDR3 coding sequence is TGTGCCAGCAGTGAGGCGGGAGGGATTGTCTACGAGCAGTACTTC. Protein product: CASSEAGGIVYEQYF.

This clonotype was counted only a few times. This chain joins TRBV3-1 and TRBJ2-2; either TRBD1 or TRBD2 may supply D (5 bases each). This CDR3 region has 15 residues. Between the trimmed V and J ends, which lost 2 bases and 5 bases, there was a span of 12 bases. Germline loops: CDR1 LGHDT, CDR2 YNNKEL (reference sequence). This CDR3 is CASSQRGPGTGELFF. The CDR3 coding sequence is TGTGCCAGCAGCCAAAGGGGACCAGGGACCGGGGAGCTGTTTTTT.

Remarks on this clonotype: A much larger clone sits a single nucleotide away, making a read error possible. J is TRBJ2-1 and V is TRBV18; D gene uncertain. Germline CDR1 and CDR2: KGHSH and LQKENI. The CDR3 has 14 residues. The CDR3 nucleotides are TGTGCCAGCTCACCCCCAACTACATACAGTGAGCAGTTCTTC. It yields the protein CASSPPTTYSEQFF.